Each of the 32 T cell receptor beta chains below was sequenced from the same sample in a study of STAT5B mutations in CD4+ large granular lymphocyte leukemia. The repertoire was sequenced with immunoSEQ multiplex PCR; TCRdb's copy has only in-frame clones and lacks some. The sample lists tens of thousands of clones; approximately 72% were seen once. The material sequenced was CD4+ T cells from blood buffy coats. The receptors shown here come from a human donor in good health.

A few counts support this clone. The chain links TRBV28 to TRBJ1-3, with D possibly matching TRBD1 (5 bases). V shed 4 bases and J shed 0 bases, with 10 bases lying between them. The CDR3 consists of 15 residues. Germline V gene data show CDR1 as MDHEN and CDR2 as SYDVKM. CDR3 in DNA: TGTGCCAGCAGTTCCGCAGGGTTCTCTGGAAACACCATATATTTT. This encodes CASSSAGFSGNTIYF. The full variable domain, completed using reference TRBV28 and TRBJ1-3, is DVKVTQSSRYLVKRTGEKVFLECVQDMDHENMFWYRQDPGLGLRLIYFSYDVKMKEKGDIPEGYSVSREKKERFSLILESASTNQTSMYLCASSSAGFSGNTIYFGEGSWLTVV.

This clone was counted between two and nine times. This chain uses TRBV10-3 with TRBJ1-3; D remains ambiguous. V lost 2 bases and J 7 bases, leaving 12 bases between the germline ends. CDR1 is ENHRY and CDR2 is SYGVKD in the germline V gene. CDR3 length equals 14 residues. Written as DNA, the CDR3 is TGTGCCATCAGTGAGCAGGTTGACGCTAACACCATATATTTT. This translates into CAISEQVDANTIYF.

The chain carries TRBV29-1 and TRBJ2-2; 10 bases agree with TRBD1. CDR1 SQVTM and CDR2 ANQGSEA come from the germline V gene. The V gene end was trimmed by 6 bases and the J gene end by 6 bases; junction bases not matched to a gene: 7. CDR3 length equals 14 residues. The CDR3 loop is CSVTTGGEAGELFF. CDR3 nucleotide sequence: TGCAGCGTCACGACAGGGGGCGAGGCCGGGGAGCTGTTTTTT.

This clone has only a few counts. CDR3 sequence reads: CASNTAGGNQPQHF. In nucleotides, the CDR3 is TGTGCCAGCAACACGGCGGGTGGCAATCAGCCCCAGCATTTT. The chain couples TRBV2 to TRBJ1-5, with D unclear. The CDR3 is made up of 14 amino acids. V lost 7 bases and J lost 2, with 12 bases in between. Germline CDR1 SNHLY, CDR2 FYNNEI.

The chain links TRBV25-1 to TRBJ1-2; a possible D gene is TRBD1 (5 bases). Trimming shortened V by 10 bases and J by 8 bases, and 14 bases separated the two germline ends. The CDR3 length is 11 residues. CDR1 and CDR2 from the germline V gene are MGHDK and SYGVNS. The CDR3 DNA follows: TGTGCCACTGGACGGGGCTACGGCTACACCTTC. As protein: CATGRGYGYTF.

The gene calls are TRBV4-1 and TRBJ1-5, with 11 bases that match TRBD1. Trimming took 3 bases from V and 6 from J; bases not matched to a gene: 4. The V gene's germline CDR1 is MGHRA and CDR2 YSYEKL. CDR3 size: 15 residues. The CDR3 region has the DNA TGCGCCAGCAGCCAGGGACAGGGGGTCGGTCAGCCCCAGCATTTT. This translates into CASSQGQGVGQPQHF.

The sample holds a few counts of this clone. This chain links TRBV25-1 with TRBJ1-1; TRBD1 is a possible D gene (5 bases). Germline V CDR1 and CDR2: MGHDK, SYGVNS. V was cut by 5 bases and J by 0 bases, with 16 bases left in between. The CDR3 covers 16 residues. The CDR3 DNA reads as TGTGCCAGCAGTTGGGGAGGGGCAGAGATGAACACTGAAGCTTTCTTT. It yields the protein CASSWGGAEMNTEAFF.

The J gene is TRBJ2-1, the V gene TRBV7-2; 9 bases map to TRBD2. The CDR3 runs 15 residues. The ends lost 2 bases at V and 10 bases at J; junction bases unmatched: 9. Per the germline V gene, CDR1 is SGHTA and CDR2 is FQGNSA. This chain's CDR3 is CASSLSGGGAREQFF. CDR3 nucleotide sequence: TGTGCCAGCAGCTTATCGGGCGGGGGGGCCAGGGAGCAGTTCTTC.

This clone came up once. The chain employs TRBV7-9 and TRBJ2-7; D may match TRBD1 or TRBD2 (5 bases each). Germline values: CDR1 SEHNR, CDR2 FQNEAQ (reference sequence). The CDR3 has 15 amino acids. The V end lost 5 bases, the J end lost 0 bases, and 14 bases lay between the germline ends. The CDR3 here is CASSPRGPHSYEQYF. The DNA for the CDR3 is TGTGCCAGCAGCCCTCGGGGACCGCACTCCTACGAGCAGTACTTC. The variable domain in full, with the rest retrieved from reference TRBV7-9 and TRBJ2-7, is DTGVSQNPRHKITKRGQNVTFRCDPISEHNRLYWYRQTLGQGPEFLTYFQNEAQLEKSRLLSDRFSAERPKGSFSTLEIQRTEQGDSAMYLCASSPRGPHSYEQYFGPGTRLTVT.

The gene calls are TRBV5-4 and TRBJ2-7; 9 nucleotides match TRBD1. J was trimmed by 7 bases and V by 0 bases; bases with no gene match: 5. CDR3 length equals 14 residues. CDR1 SGHNT and CDR2 YYREEE come from the germline V gene (reference sequence). The CDR3 region is CASSLVGQGGEQYF. The CDR3 coding sequence is TGTGCCAGCAGCTTGGTGGGACAGGGTGGAGAGCAGTACTTC.

The chain joins TRBV7-3 to TRBJ2-3; perhaps TRBD1 as D (5 bases). CDR1 is SGHTA, CDR2 FQGTGA, per germline. The V end was cut by 5 bases, the J end by 5 bases, with 8 bases between. The length of the CDR3 is 12 residues. In nucleotides, the CDR3 is TGTGCCAGCAGCCCAGGGTTAGATACGCAGTATTTT. It yields the protein CASSPGLDTQYF.

As concerns this clone: The junction does not match germline at one end; this may be a read error. The chain couples TRBV7-7 to TRBJ2-1, with TRBD1 identical over 7 bases. The CDR3 spans 15 residues. Germline V gives CDR1 SSHAT, CDR2 FNYEAQ (reference sequence). CDR3 sequence: CASSTSGTAQWEQFF. The CDR3 nucleotides read TGTGCTAGCAGCACATCCGGGACAGCCCAGTGGGAGCAGTTCTTC.

The chain couples TRBV7-6 to TRBJ2-1; unclear D gene. Germline V CDR1 and CDR2: SGHVS, FNYEAQ. The V gene lost 1 base and the J gene lost 2 bases, with 9 bases spanning the gap. The CDR3 has 15 residues. The chain's CDR3 is CASSLGGGPYNEQFF. Here the CDR3 DNA reads TGTGCCAGCAGCTTAGGCGGCGGACCCTACAATGAGCAGTTCTTC.

This chain uses TRBV9 with TRBJ2-2; TRBD2 aligns across 11 bases. From germline, CDR1 is SGDLS and CDR2 YYNGEE. The V segment lost 3 bases and the J segment 3 bases; nucleotides outside the gene matches: 4. This CDR3 spans 16 amino acids. CDR3 protein: CASSGTSGGYTGELFF. As DNA, the CDR3 is TGTGCCAGCAGCGGTACTAGCGGGGGATACACCGGGGAGCTGTTTTTT.

The V call is TRBV7-9, the J call TRBJ1-3; D is undetermined. Germline V lookup: CDR1 SEHNR, CDR2 FQNEAQ (reference sequence). There are 11 residues in the CDR3. This CDR3 is CARQAGNTIYF. The CDR3 DNA is TGTGCACGGCAGGCTGGAAACACCATATATTTT. The full variable domain, completed using reference TRBV7-9 and TRBJ1-3, is DTGVSQNPRHKITKRGQNVTFRCDPISEHNRLYWYRQTLGQGPEFLTYFQNEAQLEKSRLLSDRFSAERPKGSFSTLEIQRTEQGDSAMYLCARQAGNTIYFGEGSWLTVV.

This chain links TRBV6-5 with TRBJ2-5, with 8 bases that match TRBD1. This CDR3 contains 16 residues. The ends lost 0 bases at V and 5 bases at J; junction bases unmatched: 8. CDR1 is MNHEY, CDR2 SVGAGI, per germline. In DNA, the CDR3 is TGTGCCAGCAGTTACTCGCAGGGGGCGCGAGGTGAGACCCAGTACTTC. Amino acids: CASSYSQGARGETQYF.

This clone was counted between two and nine times. The chain joins TRBV7-3 to TRBJ2-1; 7 bases fit TRBD2. Germline loops: CDR1 SGHTA, CDR2 FQGTGA. This CDR3 comprises 16 residues. V dropped 5 bases and J dropped 0; count of bases not matched to a gene: 7. In DNA form, the CDR3 reads TGTGCCAGCAGCCCCGGAAGCGGGACCTCCTACAATGAGCAGTTCTTC. Protein: CASSPGSGTSYNEQFF.

J is TRBJ2-7 and V is TRBV14, with D perhaps assigned TRBD1 or TRBD2 (5 bases each). The CDR3 length is 15 residues. V was pared by 3 bases and J by 2 bases, with 14 bases between. Germline V CDR1 and CDR2: SGHDN, FVKESK. Written as DNA, the CDR3 is TGTGCCAGCAGCCAGTTCGCCGGGGCCGCCTACGAGCAGTACTTC. The encoded protein is CASSQFAGAAYEQYF. Full variable domain (rest looked up from reference TRBV14 and TRBJ2-7): EAGVTQFPSHSVIEKGQTVTLRCDPISGHDNLYWYRRVMGKEIKFLLHFVKESKQDESGMPNNRFLAERTGGTYSTLKVQPAELEDSGVYFCASSQFAGAAYEQYFGPGTRLTVT.

This chain links TRBV28 with TRBJ1-4; possible D gene TRBD1, 6 bases. V lost 6 bases and J 6 bases, leaving 17 bases between the germline ends. The CDR3 consists of 15 residues. Germline assignment: CDR1 MDHEN and CDR2 SYDVKM. CDR3 in amino acids: CASSSTGMGDEKLFF. The CDR3 region has the DNA TGTGCCAGCAGCTCCACAGGGATGGGTGATGAAAAACTGTTTTTT.

This chain joins TRBV7-6 and TRBJ1-1; no reliable D call. CDR3 size: 13 residues. CDR1 is SGHVS and CDR2 is FNYEAQ in the germline V gene. The ends were cut back, 3 bases at V and 1 base at J, with 6 bases in the middle. CDR3 in DNA: TGTGCCAGCAGCTTCGGCAAGAACACTGAAGCTTTCTTT. This sequence encodes CASSFGKNTEAFF.

This sequence joins TRBV7-9 and TRBJ2-3; D remains ambiguous. Trimming left V 4 bases short and J 0 bases short, with 11 bases between. From germline, CDR1 is SEHNR and CDR2 FQNEAQ (reference sequence). CDR3 size: 15 residues. This chain's CDR3 is CASSSDAASTDTQYF. Written as DNA, the CDR3 is TGTGCCAGCAGCTCAGACGCCGCTAGCACAGATACGCAGTATTTT.

The chain combines TRBV6-6 with TRBJ1-5; 10 bases align to TRBD1. There are 15 residues in the CDR3. The V segment lost 7 bases and the J segment 6 bases; nucleotides outside the gene matches: 9. Germline CDR1 MNHNY, CDR2 SVGAGI (reference sequence). CDR3 in amino acids: CASTAGQGIGQPQHF. The DNA for the CDR3 is TGTGCCAGCACTGCGGGACAGGGGATCGGTCAGCCCCAGCATTTT.

The CDR3 sequence is CASSPDSNQPQHF. As DNA, the CDR3 is TGTGCCAGCAGCCCTGACAGCAATCAGCCCCAGCATTTT. The chain couples TRBV5-8 to TRBJ1-5; no definite D call. CDR3 length: 13 amino acids. Germline V gene lookup returns CDR1 SGHTS and CDR2 YDEGEE. V lost 4 bases, J lost 1 base, and 6 bases lay in between.

The chain joins TRBV5-1 to TRBJ1-1; the D gene is possibly TRBD1 (5 bases). This CDR3 contains 13 residues. Germline V lookup: CDR1 SGHRS, CDR2 YFSETQ. Trimming stripped 5 bases from V and 1 base from J, with 9 bases between. CDR3 sequence (DNA): TGCGCCAGCAGTAGGGGAGAGAACACTGAAGCTTTCTTT. It translates to CASSRGENTEAFF.

The chain employs TRBV11-1 and TRBJ2-3; D gene uncertain. Per germline, CDR1 SGHAT and CDR2 FQDESV (reference sequence). This CDR3 spans 12 amino acids. Trimming took 5 bases from V and 3 from J, leaving 6 bases between them. Here the CDR3 reads CASSTETDTQYF. In nucleotides, the CDR3 is TGTGCCAGCAGCACCGAAACAGATACGCAGTATTTT.

The genes are TRBV28 and TRBJ2-5; 8 bases match TRBD1. The J segment lost 3 bases and the V segment lost 4 bases, leaving 4 bases of the junction unmatched. There are 14 residues in the CDR3. Germline CDR1 MDHEN, CDR2 SYDVKM. The CDR3 region is CASSSPDREETQYF. The CDR3 DNA sequence: TGTGCCAGCAGTTCCCCGGACAGGGAAGAGACCCAGTACTTC.

The rearrangement uses TRBV9 and TRBJ2-1, with D perhaps TRBD1 (6 bases). Looked up from germline, CDR1 is SGDLS and CDR2 is YYNGEE. The CDR3 loop spans 13 amino acids. V shed 2 bases and J shed 6 bases, with 9 bases lying between them. The CDR3 sequence is CASSVVGANEQFF. CDR3 sequence (DNA): TGTGCCAGCAGCGTTGTGGGGGCCAATGAGCAGTTCTTC.

The V gene is TRBV11-2, the J gene TRBJ1-2; TRBD1 agrees at 8 bases. This CDR3 is built from 18 residues. Per the germline V gene, CDR1 is SGHAT and CDR2 is FQNNGV. V trimming: 2 bases; J trimming: 6 bases; junction bases outside the gene matches: 17. DNA for the CDR3: TGTGCCAGCAGCTTAATGTATCAGGGGGCGGCGTTACGCGATGGCTACACCTTC. Encoded protein: CASSLMYQGAALRDGYTF.

The chain combines TRBV19 with TRBJ2-1; a possible D gene is TRBD1 (5 bases). The CDR3 spans 14 residues. The ends were cut back, 1 base at V and 6 bases at J, with 10 bases in the middle. CDR1 and CDR2 from the germline V gene are LNHDA and SQIVND (reference sequence). The CDR3 here is CASSIVQVGNEQFF. The CDR3 DNA reads TGTGCCAGTAGTATAGTACAGGTTGGCAATGAGCAGTTCTTC. Using reference TRBV19 and TRBJ2-1 for the parts outside the CDR3, the full variable domain is DGGITQSPKYLFRKEGQNVTLSCEQNLNHDAMYWYRQDPGQGLRLIYYSQIVNDFQKGDIAEGYSVSREKKESFPLTVTSAQKNPTAFYLCASSIVQVGNEQFFGPGTRLTVL.

The rearrangement links TRBV19 to TRBJ2-1; the D is unclear. The CDR3 length is 15 residues. In germline, CDR1 is LNHDA, CDR2 SQIVND (reference sequence). V was pared by 3 bases and J by 9 bases, with 18 bases between. The CDR3 nucleotides read TGTGCCAGTAGTATTCAAGTAACAAGGCCAGGTGAGCAGTTCTTC. This encodes CASSIQVTRPGEQFF. Supplemented by reference TRBV19 and TRBJ2-1, the full variable domain reads DGGITQSPKYLFRKEGQNVTLSCEQNLNHDAMYWYRQDPGQGLRLIYYSQIVNDFQKGDIAEGYSVSREKKESFPLTVTSAQKNPTAFYLCASSIQVTRPGEQFFGPGTRLTVL.

The chain has TRBV18 and TRBJ2-7, with 12 bases aligning to TRBD1. The trim removed 0 bases at V and 7 bases at J, leaving 4 bases unmatched. Per germline, CDR1 KGHSH and CDR2 LQKENI. The CDR3 spans 15 residues. This CDR3 is CASSPPGQGAWEQYF. CDR3 nucleotide sequence: TGTGCCAGCTCACCACCGGGACAGGGGGCGTGGGAGCAGTACTTC. The full variable domain, its missing parts supplied by reference TRBV18 and TRBJ2-7, is NAGVMQNPRHLVRRRGQEARLRCSPMKGHSHVYWYRQLPEEGLKFMVYLQKENIIDESGMPKERFSAEFPKEGPSILRIQQVVRGDSAAYFCASSPPGQGAWEQYFGPGTRLTVT.

The CDR3 here is CASSKERDRQPQHF. In nucleotides, the CDR3 is TGTGCCAGTAGTAAGGAGAGGGATCGCCAGCCCCAGCATTTT. The chain employs TRBV19 and TRBJ1-5; no clear D. V shed 4 bases and J shed 7 bases, with 14 bases lying between them. Germline assignment: CDR1 LNHDA and CDR2 SQIVND (reference sequence). There are 14 residues in the CDR3.